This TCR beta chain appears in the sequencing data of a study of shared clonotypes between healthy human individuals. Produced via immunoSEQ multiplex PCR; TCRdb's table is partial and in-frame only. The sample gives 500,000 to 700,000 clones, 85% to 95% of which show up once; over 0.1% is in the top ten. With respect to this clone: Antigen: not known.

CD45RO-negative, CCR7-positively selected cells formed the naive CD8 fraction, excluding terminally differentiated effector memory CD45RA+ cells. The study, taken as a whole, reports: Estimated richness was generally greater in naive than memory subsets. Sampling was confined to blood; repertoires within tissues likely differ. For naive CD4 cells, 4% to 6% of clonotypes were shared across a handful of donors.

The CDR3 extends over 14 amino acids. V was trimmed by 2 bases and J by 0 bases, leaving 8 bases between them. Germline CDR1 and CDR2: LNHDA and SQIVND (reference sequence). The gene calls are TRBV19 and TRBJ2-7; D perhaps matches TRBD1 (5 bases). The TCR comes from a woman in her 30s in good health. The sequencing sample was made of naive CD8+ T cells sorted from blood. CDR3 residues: CASSIKGASYEQYF. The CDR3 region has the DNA TGTGCCAGTAGTATAAAAGGGGCCTCCTACGAGCAGTACTTC.